These 30 T cell receptor beta chains were all obtained from the same sample, sequenced in a study of identical twins listed by TCRdb under 2016. The library came from 5' RACE. Sequenced on an Illumina HiSeq 2000. TCRdb itself trimmed the public reads at Q25 with fastp, ran MiXCR and retained productive beta chains. Rows are combined by CDR3 protein, so each entry shows the most common genes and DNA. The sample table records more than 350,000 distinct CDR3 sequences; approximately 8.7% of these occur just once. The ten largest clones take up about 8.1% of the sample. The specimen sequenced was naive T cells sorted from blood. The cell subset or site label of this sample denotes: cells isolated with a human naive T-cell isolation kit. These receptors originate from a woman aged 50 to 60 in good health.

The table lists this clonotype with a few counts. The chain employs TRBV3-1 and TRBJ2-2; D is ambiguous. Deletions cut 1 base from V and 6 bases from J, with 9 bases between. The CDR3 totals 14 residues. The germline V gene encodes CDR1 LGHDT and CDR2 YNNKEL (reference sequence). The chain's CDR3 is CASSQALVSGELFF. CDR3 coding DNA: TGTGCCAGCAGCCAAGCGCTGGTCTCCGGGGAGCTGTTTTTT. Drawing the rest from reference TRBV3-1 and TRBJ2-2, the complete variable domain is DTAVSQTPKYLVTQMGNDKSIKCEQNLGHDTMYWYKQDSKKFLKIMFSYNNKELIINETVPNRFSPKSPDKAHLNLHINSLELGDSAVYFCASSQALVSGELFFGEGSRLTVL.

The rearrangement joins TRBV11-2 to TRBJ2-7, with TRBD2 matching over 8 bases. Per the germline V gene, CDR1 is SGHAT and CDR2 is FQNNGV. After removal of 3 bases from V and 3 bases from J, the junction contained 4 bases not matched to a gene. The CDR3 consists of 14 residues. The CDR3: CASSLGLGVYEQYF. The CDR3 DNA follows: TGTGCCAGCAGCTTGGGACTAGGAGTCTACGAGCAGTACTTC.

This clonotype was picked up many times. The V call is TRBV12-3 or TRBV12-4, the J call TRBJ1-4; D is uncertain. The CDR3 runs 16 residues. V lost 4 bases, J lost 8 bases, and 20 bases lay in between. CDR3 sequence reads: CASSSLPRIVGEKLFF. DNA of the CDR3: TGTGCCAGCAGTTCGCTTCCGCGGATAGTAGGGGAAAAACTGTTTTTT.

CDR3 sequence reads: CASSIEAHTDTQYF. The CDR3 DNA reads TGTGCCAGTAGTATCGAAGCCCACACAGATACGCAGTATTTT. The genes are TRBV19 and TRBJ2-3; no firm D call. CDR1 and CDR2 from the germline V gene are LNHDA and SQIVND (reference sequence). V lost 3 bases and J 2 bases, leaving 9 bases between the germline ends. This CDR3 spans 14 amino acids.

The CDR3 here is CASSLLGGSSETQYF. As DNA, the CDR3 is TGTGCCAGCAGTTTACTAGGCGGGAGCTCAGAGACCCAGTACTTC. This chain uses TRBV12-3 or TRBV12-4 with TRBJ2-5; 7 nucleotides align to TRBD2. The CDR3 covers 15 residues. The V gene end was trimmed by 2 bases and the J gene end by 4 bases; junction bases not matched to a gene: 7.

This clonotype was found many times. The V call is TRBV12-3 or TRBV12-4, the J call TRBJ2-3; TRBD2 agrees at 8 bases. The CDR3 has 15 amino acids. The J segment lost 1 base and the V segment lost 3 bases, leaving 3 bases of the junction unmatched. The DNA for the CDR3 is TGTGCCAGCAGTTTCGGACTAGCAGGCACAGATACGCAGTATTTT. This sequence encodes CASSFGLAGTDTQYF.

In this sample, this clonotype turned up many times. The CDR3 region is CASSQGRGSYGYTF. CDR3 nucleotides: TGTGCCAGCAGCCAAGGCAGGGGAAGCTATGGCTACACCTTC. The rearrangement joins TRBV3-1 to TRBJ1-2, with a weak D call TRBD1 (6 bases). The length of the CDR3 is 14 residues. V was trimmed by 1 base and J by 4 bases, leaving 10 bases between them. Germline assignment: CDR1 LGHDT and CDR2 YNNKEL (reference sequence).

This clonotype showed up just a few times. This chain joins TRBV5-5 and TRBJ1-3, with 10 bases fitting TRBD1. Trimming at V came to 2 bases and at J to 8 bases, leaving 4 bases not matched to a gene. CDR1 is SGHKS and CDR2 is YYEKEE in the germline V gene (reference sequence). This CDR3 has 14 amino acids. DNA of the CDR3: TGTGCCAGCAGCTTATGGGACAGGGGCCACACCATATATTTT. Its protein product is CASSLWDRGHTIYF.

In this sample, this clonotype turned up a few times. V is TRBV27 and J is TRBJ2-2, with TRBD1 as a possible D gene (6 bases). Trimming stripped 1 base from V and 5 bases from J, with 11 bases between. Germline assignment: CDR1 MNHEY and CDR2 SMNVEV (reference sequence). CDR3 length: 15 amino acids. This CDR3 is CASSLWGLGTGELFF. The CDR3 DNA reads as TGTGCCAGCAGTTTATGGGGGCTCGGAACCGGGGAGCTGTTTTTT.

Many counts were recorded for this clonotype. The V call is TRBV7-8, the J call TRBJ1-2; the match to TRBD1 covers 10 bases. V lost 4 bases and J lost 6; bases outside the gene matches: 11. This CDR3 has 16 amino acids. Germline V CDR1 and CDR2: SGHVS, FQNEAQ. The CDR3 region is CASSYQLRQGAHGYTF. In nucleotides, the CDR3 is TGTGCCAGCAGCTACCAGCTGCGACAGGGGGCGCATGGCTACACCTTC.

The chain couples TRBV24-1 to TRBJ2-1; 8 nucleotides match TRBD1. The V segment lost 6 bases and the J segment 8 bases; nucleotides outside the gene matches: 11. The CDR3 is made up of 15 amino acids. Germline V gene data show CDR1 as KGHDR and CDR2 as SFDVKD. This CDR3 is CATSLTAGGTYEQFF. The CDR3 DNA reads as TGTGCCACCAGTCTGACTGCAGGGGGCACGTATGAGCAGTTCTTC.

This clonotype has ten or more counts. The CDR3 loop is CASSFTGPDTQYF. CDR3 coding DNA: TGTGCCAGCAGTTTCACAGGGCCAGATACGCAGTATTTT. This sequence joins TRBV12-3 or TRBV12-4 and TRBJ2-3, with D possibly matching TRBD1 (6 bases). The CDR3 length is 13 residues. Trimming shortened V by 3 bases and J by 4 bases, and 8 bases separated the two germline ends.

The chain couples TRBV12-3 or TRBV12-4 to TRBJ2-5; no clear D. The CDR3 covers 14 residues. With 5 bases removed from V and 4 bases from J, the gap between germline ends came to 14 bases. The CDR3 nucleotides read TGTGCCAGCAGTCCAGACCCCCGGGCAGAGACCCAGTACTTC. Translation gives CASSPDPRAETQYF.

This clonotype was counted a few times. This chain links TRBV20-1 with TRBJ2-5, with D unclear. From germline, CDR1 is DFQATT and CDR2 SNEGSKA (reference sequence). V was trimmed by 0 bases and J by 0 bases, leaving 8 bases between them. The CDR3 loop spans 14 amino acids. The CDR3 region is CSARDILYQETQYF. CDR3 in DNA: TGCAGTGCTAGAGATATACTGTACCAAGAGACCCAGTACTTC.

This clonotype was recorded at least ten times. The chain carries TRBV24-1 and TRBJ2-1; D is possibly TRBD1 (6 bases). This CDR3 is 17 amino acids long. V lost 1 base and J 1 base, leaving 13 bases between the germline ends. Germline-derived CDR1 and CDR2 are KGHDR and SFDVKD. The CDR3 DNA follows: TGTGCCACCAGTGATTTTCGTCAGGGGAATTCCTACAATGAGCAGTTCTTC. This gives the protein CATSDFRQGNSYNEQFF.

This clonotype was observed once. This chain connects TRBV7-2 to TRBJ2-1; the D gene is possibly TRBD2 (6 bases). Germline V gene data show CDR1 as SGHTA and CDR2 as FQGNSA. V shed 5 bases and J shed 9 bases, with 8 bases lying between them. The CDR3 is 11 amino acids. CDR3 amino acids: CASSPSAEQFF. DNA for the CDR3: TGTGCCAGCAGCCCTAGCGCTGAGCAGTTCTTC. The variable domain in full, completed from reference TRBV7-2 and TRBJ2-1, reads GAGVSQSPSNKVTEKGKDVELRCDPISGHTALYWYRQSLGQGLEFLIYFQGNSAPDKSGLPSDRFSAERTGGSVSTLTIQRTQQEDSAVYLCASSPSAEQFFGPGTRLTVL.

The rearrangement uses TRBV12-3 or TRBV12-4 and TRBJ1-5, with 12 bases aligning to TRBD1. The V and J ends lost 6 bases and 1 base, in that order; junction bases with no gene match: 7. CDR3 length: 17 residues. CDR3 DNA sequence: TGTGCCAGCAGCCCTTGGGACAGGGGGCTAAGCAATCAGCCCCAGCATTTT. Amino acids: CASSPWDRGLSNQPQHF.

This clonotype has a count of ten or more. The chain uses TRBV6-6 and TRBJ2-3; TRBD2 matches at 7 bases. Germline lookup yields CDR1 MNHNY and CDR2 SVGAGI (reference sequence). This CDR3 is built from 17 residues. Unmatched junction bases numbered 11, after V lost 2 bases and J lost 3 bases. CDR3 sequence reads: CASSYGRRRESTDTQYF. The DNA for the CDR3 is TGTGCCAGCAGTTACGGTCGGCGGCGGGAGAGTACAGATACGCAGTATTTT.

The V and J genes are TRBV12-3 or TRBV12-4 and TRBJ2-2; D not resolved. Trimming removed 6 bases at V and 0 bases at J, with 8 bases between. This CDR3 comprises 14 residues. CDR3 nucleotide sequence: TGTGCCAGCAGGGGTGGTGCGAACACCGGGGAGCTGTTTTTT. Translation gives CASRGGANTGELFF.

This chain connects TRBV6-2 or TRBV6-3 to TRBJ2-7, with TRBD2 identical over 10 bases. This CDR3 contains 18 residues. Germline V lookup: CDR1 MNHEY, CDR2 SVGEGT. The junction had 18 bases not matched to a gene; V was cut back by 4 bases and J by 6 bases. DNA for the CDR3: TGTGCCAGCAGTTCCCTAGCGGGAGTACCGCTCTCGCCTACCGAGCAGTACTTC. Translation: CASSSLAGVPLSPTEQYF.

This clonotype was seen at least ten times. This sequence joins TRBV5-1 and TRBJ2-3; D may be TRBD1 or TRBD2 (5 bases each). The germline V gene encodes CDR1 SGHRS and CDR2 YFSETQ. The V end lost 3 bases, the J end lost 2 bases, and 10 bases lay between the germline ends. The CDR3 loop spans 14 amino acids. CDR3 DNA: TGCGCCAGCAGCTCCCAGGGAGACACAGATACGCAGTATTTT. It codes for CASSSQGDTDTQYF.

This clonotype has just a few counts. This chain joins TRBV14 and TRBJ2-7, with a tentative D call TRBD2 (5 bases). The CDR3 is 13 residues long. Germline values: CDR1 SGHDN, CDR2 FVKESK. Trimming removed 3 bases from V and 3 bases from J, with 9 bases in between. The CDR3 is CASSHLGDYEQYF. CDR3 nucleotide sequence: TGTGCCAGCAGCCACTTGGGAGACTACGAGCAGTACTTC.

This clonotype was recorded at least ten times. The chain employs TRBV9 and TRBJ2-7; D uncertain. This CDR3 has 14 amino acids. Trimming left V 4 bases short and J 2 bases short, with 13 bases between. The germline gives CDR1 SGDLS, CDR2 YYNGEE. Written as DNA, the CDR3 is TGTGCCAGCAGCCCGGAAGGCTGGGCCTACGAGCAGTACTTC. Translating it yields CASSPEGWAYEQYF.

This clonotype was counted many times. The chain employs TRBV27 and TRBJ2-1, with unresolved D. V was shortened by 3 bases and J by 0 bases, with 9 bases between the two germline ends. From germline, CDR1 is MNHEY and CDR2 SMNVEV (reference sequence). CDR3 length: 15 amino acids. The DNA of the CDR3 is TGTGCCAGCAGTTTCAGAACCGACTCCTACAATGAGCAGTTCTTC. Its translation: CASSFRTDSYNEQFF.

This clonotype was seen at least ten times. The genes are TRBV20-1 and TRBJ2-7, with 12 bases lining up with TRBD2. CDR1 and CDR2 from the germline V gene are DFQATT and SNEGSKA (reference sequence). The CDR3 consists of 16 residues. The V segment lost 1 base and the J segment 6 bases; nucleotides outside the gene matches: 10. This CDR3 reads CSARGFGLAGLGEQYF. The CDR3 nucleotides are TGCAGTGCTAGAGGATTCGGACTAGCGGGATTGGGCGAGCAGTACTTC.

This clonotype was counted ten times or more. The chain links TRBV4-1 to TRBJ1-1, with D unresolved. Germline V gives CDR1 MGHRA, CDR2 YSYEKL. The CDR3 length is 14 residues. V lost 0 bases and J 11 bases, leaving 16 bases between the germline ends. CDR3 sequence reads: CASSQDWTGVSAFF. CDR3 nucleotides: TGCGCCAGCAGCCAAGACTGGACGGGAGTGTCGGCTTTCTTT.

The V gene is TRBV7-8, the J gene TRBJ2-1; 11 bases agree with TRBD2. The germline CDR1 and CDR2 sequences are SGHVS and FQNEAQ. The CDR3 length is 16 residues. The V gene end was trimmed by 4 bases and the J gene end by 7 bases; junction bases not matched to a gene: 9. CDR3 amino acids: CASSSYIAGGPNEQFF. The CDR3 DNA follows: TGTGCCAGCAGCTCGTATATAGCGGGAGGGCCGAATGAGCAGTTCTTC. Variable domain in full (rest from reference TRBV7-8 and TRBJ2-1): GAGVSQSPRYKVAKRGQDVALRCDPISGHVSLFWYQQALGQGPEFLTYFQNEAQLDKSGLPSDRFFAERPEGSVSTLKIQRTQQEDSAVYLCASSSYIAGGPNEQFFGPGTRLTVL.

At least ten counts were recorded for this clonotype. The chain links TRBV10-3 to TRBJ2-3; TRBD2 matches at 8 bases. CDR3 length equals 14 residues. In germline, CDR1 is ENHRY, CDR2 SYGVKD. The J segment lost 2 bases and the V segment lost 4 bases, leaving 2 bases of the junction unmatched. CDR3 in DNA: TGTGCCATCAGTGCAGCGGGAGCCACAGATACGCAGTATTTT. Translating it yields CAISAAGATDTQYF.

This clonotype was recorded a few times. This chain links TRBV4-1 with TRBJ2-5, with TRBD2 matching over 9 bases. This CDR3 is built from 16 residues. Trimming took 2 bases from V and 5 from J; bases not matched to a gene: 9. CDR1 MGHRA and CDR2 YSYEKL come from the germline V gene. The CDR3, as DNA: TGCGCCAGCAGCCAAACCTTAGCGGGAGATTCGGAGACCCAGTACTTC. Amino acid sequence: CASSQTLAGDSETQYF.

This clonotype was counted a few times. The rearrangement uses TRBV5-1 and TRBJ2-1, with 13 bases that match TRBD2. Germline V gene data show CDR1 as SGHRS and CDR2 as YFSETQ. V lost 0 bases, J lost 7 bases, and 4 bases stayed unmatched. This CDR3 contains 16 residues. The CDR3 here is CASSLGLAGGENEQFF. The CDR3 DNA follows: TGCGCCAGCAGCTTGGGACTAGCGGGAGGTGAAAATGAGCAGTTCTTC.